This T cell receptor beta chain came from a study of T cells expressing NK-cell markers. The wider study: Each TCR beta repertoire originated in sorted T cells that were CD3+CD56+NKG2C+, CD3+CD56+NKG2C- or CD3+CD56-NKG2C+.

Researchers built TCR beta cDNA using 5'RACE template switching with UMIs. For each CDR3 protein, TCRdb gives one entry from its re-call of the 5' RACE reads, without DNA. The ten most abundant clones cover about 0.39% of a sample with some 300,000 distinct CDR3 sequences. CDR1 is SGHVS and CDR2 is FNYEAQ in the germline V gene. This CDR3 has 16 amino acids. Sequenced: blood T cells: a sorted CD56 or NKG2C T cell subset, CD4+ or CD8+ T cells, or bulk PBMC T cells (not recorded which). This sequence joins TRBV7-6 and TRBJ2-3; as DNA is missing, the TRBD2 call by TCRdb cannot be tested. This clonotype originated in a man between 18 and 35 years old in good health. The CDR3 loop reads CASSLEVGAGTDTQYF.